This T cell receptor beta chain was profiled in a study of T cells in Graves' hyperthyroidism and ophthalmopathy. General study points: Model-based prediction identified ophthalmopathy a median around 6.7 months prior to its onset.

Authors of the study amplified TCR beta CDR3 regions from RNA transcripts. With the HTBI primer set, the TCR CDR3 went through a first round of RT-PCR. From the multiplex PCR reads, TCRdb called clonotypes with MiXCR, one entry per CDR3 protein. The data hold about 610,000 distinct CDR3 sequences, with roughly 14% observed a single time. Germline-derived CDR1 and CDR2 are KGHDR and SFDVKD. Trimming took off 4 bases at V and 0 bases at J, with 12 bases between the two ends. The CDR3 has 17 residues. This clonotype was observed at least ten times. Antigen specificity is unknown. The source is a woman in her thirties or forties with Graves' ophthalmopathy. J is TRBJ2-6 and V is TRBV24-1; a possible D gene is TRBD1 (6 bases). Input material: blood. The CDR3 loop is CATSEWDTSSGANVLTF. The CDR3 coding sequence is TGTGCCACCAGTGAATGGGACACCTCCTCTGGGGCCAACGTCCTGACTTTC.